This TCR beta chain was sequenced in a study of T cell responses to AZD1222 COVID-19 vaccine. Using immunoSEQ multiplex PCR, the repertoire was profiled, and TCRdb retains in-frame clones only, with some absent. This table has 100,000 or so clones, 85% to 90% appearing once. The CDR3 loop spans 16 amino acids. Germline CDR1 LGHNA, CDR2 YSLEER. The ends were cut back, 0 bases at V and 3 bases at J, with 14 bases in the middle. Sequences were derived from peripheral blood, sampled on day 0 of AZD1222 vaccination. The clonotype originates from an adult in good health. This sequence joins TRBV4-3 and TRBJ1-2, with a tentative D call TRBD1 (5 bases). In nucleotides, the CDR3 is TGCGCCAGCAGCCAAGATGGAGTTCAGGGCGACTATGGCTACACCTTC. As protein: CASSQDGVQGDYGYTF.